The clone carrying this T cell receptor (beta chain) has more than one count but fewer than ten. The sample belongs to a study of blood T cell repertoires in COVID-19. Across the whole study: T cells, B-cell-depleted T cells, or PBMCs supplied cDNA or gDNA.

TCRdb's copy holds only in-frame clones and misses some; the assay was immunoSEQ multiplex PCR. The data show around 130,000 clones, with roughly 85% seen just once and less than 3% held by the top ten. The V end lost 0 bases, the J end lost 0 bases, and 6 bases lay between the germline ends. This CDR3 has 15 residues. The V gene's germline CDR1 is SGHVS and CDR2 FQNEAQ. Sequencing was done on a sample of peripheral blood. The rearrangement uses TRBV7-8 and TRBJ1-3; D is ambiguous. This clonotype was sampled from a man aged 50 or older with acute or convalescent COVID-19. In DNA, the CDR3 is TGTGCCAGCAGCTTAGCCGGGTACTCTGGAAACACCATATATTTT. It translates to CASSLAGYSGNTIYF.